These T cell receptor beta chains were read from a single sample in a study of T cell responses to AZD1222 COVID-19 vaccine. Libraries were prepared by immunoSEQ multiplex PCR; TCRdb keeps only in-frame clonotypes and omits some of them. The data hold 95,000 to 100,000 clones, with more than 85% observed a single time. Sequences were derived from peripheral blood, sampled on day 0 of AZD1222 vaccination. These receptors originate from an adult in good health. The CDR3 runs from the conserved cysteine through the conserved F or W. A D gene is named only where the DNA matches it firmly. The size field is filled for only some rows; it gives once, few, many or a size class.

CDR3 protein: CASRAGFGYTF
CDR3 DNA: TGCGCCAGCAGAGCAGGTTTTGGCTACACCTTC
D gene: NA
J gene: TRBJ1-2
V gene: TRBV10-1
CDR3 length: 11
clone size: NA

CDR3 protein: CARSCHPAILNTEAFF
CDR3 DNA: TGTGCCAGAAGTTGCCATCCAGCAATCTTGAACACTGAAGCTTTCTTT
D gene: NA
J gene: TRBJ1-1
V gene: TRBV5-3
CDR3 length: 16
clone size: NA

CDR3 protein: CASSEHDRSDSNQPQHF
CDR3 DNA: TGCGCCAGCAGCGAACATGACAGGAGCGATAGCAATCAGCCCCAGCATTTT
D gene: NA
J gene: TRBJ1-5
V gene: TRBV10-2
CDR3 length: 17
clone size: NA

CDR3 protein: CASSHGQGRETQYF
CDR3 DNA: TGCGCCAGCAGCCATGGACAGGGACGAGAGACCCAGTACTTC
D gene: TRBD1
J gene: TRBJ2-5
V gene: TRBV5-1
CDR3 length: 14
clone size: NA

CDR3 protein: CASSQEIGRGYGYTF
CDR3 DNA: TGTGCCAGCAGCCAAGAAATTGGCAGGGGCTATGGCTACACCTTC
D gene: NA
J gene: TRBJ1-2
V gene: TRBV14
CDR3 length: 15
clone size: NA

CDR3 protein: CASSRQETQYF
CDR3 DNA: TGTGCCAGTAGTAGACAAGAGACCCAGTACTTC
D gene: NA
J gene: TRBJ2-5
V gene: TRBV19
CDR3 length: 11
clone size: NA

CDR3 protein: CASSFSGTYNEQFF
CDR3 DNA: TGTGCCAGCAGCTTTAGCGGAACCTACAATGAGCAGTTCTTC
D gene: NA
J gene: TRBJ2-1
V gene: TRBV7-2
CDR3 length: 14
clone size: NA

CDR3 protein: CASSLAGGETEAFF
CDR3 DNA: TGTGCCAGCAGCCTCGCCGGGGGAGAGACTGAAGCTTTCTTT
D gene: NA
J gene: TRBJ1-1
V gene: TRBV7-9
CDR3 length: 14
clone size: NA

CDR3 protein: CASSPGSSYEQYF
CDR3 DNA: TGTGCCAGTAGCCCCGGGTCCTCCTACGAGCAGTACTTC
D gene: NA
J gene: TRBJ2-7
V gene: TRBV19
CDR3 length: 13
clone size: NA

CDR3 protein: CASSLNNNEQFF
CDR3 DNA: TGTGCCAGCAGCCTGAACAACAATGAGCAGTTCTTC
D gene: NA
J gene: TRBJ2-1
V gene: TRBV28
CDR3 length: 12
clone size: NA

CDR3 protein: CASNLAGLVNTEAFF
CDR3 DNA: TGTGCCAGCAATCTAGCGGGGCTGGTGAACACTGAAGCTTTCTTT
D gene: NA
J gene: TRBJ1-1
V gene: TRBV2
CDR3 length: 15
clone size: NA

CDR3 protein: CASSEGSDTQYF
CDR3 DNA: TGTGCCAGCAGCGAAGGGTCAGATACGCAGTATTTT
D gene: NA
J gene: TRBJ2-3
V gene: TRBV9
CDR3 length: 12
clone size: NA

CDR3 protein: CASSLGGAVSPLHF
CDR3 DNA: TGTGCCAGCAGCTTAGGGGGGGCTGTATCACCCCTCCACTTT
D gene: NA
J gene: TRBJ1-6
V gene: TRBV7-9
CDR3 length: 14
clone size: NA

CDR3 protein: CASSLFSAIANEKLFF
CDR3 DNA: TGTGCCAGCAGTTTATTTTCGGCGATAGCTAATGAAAAACTGTTTTTT
D gene: NA
J gene: TRBJ1-4
V gene: TRBV27
CDR3 length: 16
clone size: NA

CDR3 protein: CASSPGQGTRSYNEQFF
CDR3 DNA: TGTGCCAGCAGCCCCGGACAGGGAACTCGGTCCTACAATGAGCAGTTCTTC
D gene: TRBD1
J gene: TRBJ2-1
V gene: TRBV7-9
CDR3 length: 17
clone size: few

CDR3 protein: CASSSPRQGKRQNTEAFF
CDR3 DNA: TGTGCCAGCAGCTCCCCTAGACAGGGGAAAAGGCAGAACACTGAAGCTTTCTTT
D gene: TRBD1
J gene: TRBJ1-1
V gene: TRBV7-9
CDR3 length: 18
clone size: NA

CDR3 protein: CASSLDLALQETQYF
CDR3 DNA: TGTGCCAGCAGCTTAGATTTGGCACTTCAAGAGACCCAGTACTTC
D gene: NA
J gene: TRBJ2-5
V gene: TRBV7-2
CDR3 length: 15
clone size: NA

CDR3 protein: CSATWNTEAFF
CDR3 DNA: TGCAGTGCTACTTGGAACACTGAAGCTTTCTTT
D gene: NA
J gene: TRBJ1-1
V gene: TRBV20-1
CDR3 length: 11
clone size: NA

CDR3 protein: CASNKGNNEQFF
CDR3 DNA: TGTGCCAGCAATAAGGGGAACAATGAGCAGTTCTTC
D gene: NA
J gene: TRBJ2-1
V gene: TRBV19
CDR3 length: 12
clone size: NA

CDR3 protein: CASSPRQANEQFF
CDR3 DNA: TGTGCCAGCAGCCCCCGTCAGGCCAATGAGCAGTTCTTC
D gene: NA
J gene: TRBJ2-1
V gene: TRBV11-2
CDR3 length: 13
clone size: NA

CDR3 protein: CATSTLRGSGGDTQYF
CDR3 DNA: TGTGCCACATCCACCCTTAGGGGGAGCGGGGGAGATACGCAGTATTTT
D gene: TRBD2
J gene: TRBJ2-3
V gene: TRBV19
CDR3 length: 16
clone size: NA

CDR3 protein: CASSQDRGRGYTF
CDR3 DNA: TGTGCCAGCAGCCAAGATAGGGGGAGGGGCTACACCTTC
D gene: NA
J gene: TRBJ1-2
V gene: TRBV3-1/TRBV3-2
CDR3 length: 13
clone size: NA

CDR3 protein: CASSVGERQPQHF
CDR3 DNA: TGTGCCAGCAGCGTAGGGGAAAGGCAGCCCCAGCATTTT
D gene: NA
J gene: TRBJ1-5
V gene: TRBV9
CDR3 length: 13
clone size: NA

CDR3 protein: CASSESDTLREQYF
CDR3 DNA: TGTGCCAGCAGTGAATCGGATACGCTTCGCGAGCAGTACTTC
D gene: NA
J gene: TRBJ2-7
V gene: TRBV25-1
CDR3 length: 14
clone size: NA

CDR3 protein: CASSQVDSGNTIYF
CDR3 DNA: TGTGCCAGCAGCCAAGTAGACTCTGGAAACACCATATATTTT
D gene: NA
J gene: TRBJ1-3
V gene: TRBV3-1/TRBV3-2
CDR3 length: 14
clone size: NA

CDR3 protein: CASSFNQGVEAFF
CDR3 DNA: TGTGCCAGCAGCTTTAATCAGGGGGTTGAAGCTTTCTTT
D gene: TRBD1
J gene: TRBJ1-1
V gene: TRBV11-2
CDR3 length: 13
clone size: few

CDR3 protein: CASSLQGDGYTF
CDR3 DNA: TGTGCCAGCAGTTTACAGGGGGACGGCTACACCTTC
D gene: TRBD1
J gene: TRBJ1-2
V gene: TRBV12-3/TRBV12-4
CDR3 length: 12
clone size: NA

CDR3 protein: CASSSRGMNTEAFF
CDR3 DNA: TGTGCCAGCAGTTCCAGGGGGATGAACACTGAAGCTTTCTTT
D gene: TRBD1
J gene: TRBJ1-1
V gene: TRBV6-5
CDR3 length: 14
clone size: NA

CDR3 protein: CASSLRGPYEQYF
CDR3 DNA: TGTGCCAGCAGCTTAAGGGGGCCCTACGAGCAGTACTTC
D gene: TRBD1
J gene: TRBJ2-7
V gene: TRBV7-9
CDR3 length: 13
clone size: few

CDR3 protein: CASSLGGDVGYTF
CDR3 DNA: TGTGCCAGCAGTTTAGGGGGCGATGTGGGCTACACCTTC
D gene: NA
J gene: TRBJ1-2
V gene: TRBV27
CDR3 length: 13
clone size: NA

CDR3 protein: CASSPSAAGGRETQYF
CDR3 DNA: TGTGCCAGCTCACCAAGCGCGGCGGGTGGGAGAGAGACCCAGTACTTC
D gene: NA
J gene: TRBJ2-5
V gene: TRBV18
CDR3 length: 16
clone size: NA

CDR3 protein: CACKTGSSYNSPLHF
CDR3 DNA: TGTGCCTGCAAAACAGGGAGCTCCTATAATTCACCCCTCCACTTT
D gene: NA
J gene: TRBJ1-6
V gene: TRBV30
CDR3 length: 15
clone size: NA

CDR3 protein: CASSLLAGQSLYEQYF
CDR3 DNA: TGCGCCAGCAGCTTGCTGGCGGGACAGAGTCTTTACGAGCAGTACTTC
D gene: NA
J gene: TRBJ2-7
V gene: TRBV5-1
CDR3 length: 16
clone size: NA

CDR3 protein: CASSPLGGYEQYF
CDR3 DNA: TGTGCCAGCTCACCATTGGGGGGCTACGAGCAGTACTTC
D gene: NA
J gene: TRBJ2-7
V gene: TRBV18
CDR3 length: 13
clone size: once

CDR3 protein: CASSAISGEGNSPLHF
CDR3 DNA: TGTGCCAGCAGTGCGATCTCAGGGGAGGGAAATTCACCCCTCCACTTT
D gene: NA
J gene: TRBJ1-6
V gene: TRBV2
CDR3 length: 16
clone size: NA

CDR3 protein: CASSPTPLFDRGLTYNEQFF
CDR3 DNA: TGTGCCAGCAGTCCCACCCCTCTTTTCGACAGGGGCCTTACCTACAATGAGCAGTTCTTC
D gene: TRBD1
J gene: TRBJ2-1
V gene: TRBV27
CDR3 length: 20
clone size: NA

CDR3 protein: CASSQLRNTEAFF
CDR3 DNA: TGTGCCAGCAGTCAGTTGAGGAACACTGAAGCTTTCTTT
D gene: NA
J gene: TRBJ1-1
V gene: TRBV28
CDR3 length: 13
clone size: many

CDR3 protein: CASSVTAVMRYGYTF
CDR3 DNA: TGTGCCAGCAGCGTTACAGCGGTTATGAGATATGGCTACACCTTC
D gene: NA
J gene: TRBJ1-2
V gene: TRBV9
CDR3 length: 15
clone size: NA

CDR3 protein: CASSKGTNSNEKLFF
CDR3 DNA: TGTGCCAGTAGTAAGGGGACAAATTCTAATGAAAAACTGTTTTTT
D gene: NA
J gene: TRBJ1-4
V gene: TRBV19
CDR3 length: 15
clone size: NA

CDR3 protein: CASSLPSGGNSPLHF
CDR3 DNA: TGTGCCAGCAGTTTGCCTTCAGGGGGGAATTCACCCCTCCACTTT
D gene: TRBD1
J gene: TRBJ1-6
V gene: TRBV28
CDR3 length: 15
clone size: NA

CDR3 protein: CASSLGLAGGEQYF
CDR3 DNA: TGTGCCAGCAGCTTGGGACTAGCGGGAGGTGAGCAGTACTTC
D gene: TRBD2
J gene: TRBJ2-7
V gene: TRBV7-9
CDR3 length: 14
clone size: once

CDR3 protein: CASSKGWCRVRTIYF
CDR3 DNA: TGTGCCAGCAGCAAAGGATGGTGTAGAGTTCGCACCATATATTTT
D gene: NA
J gene: TRBJ1-3
V gene: TRBV21-1
CDR3 length: 15
clone size: NA

CDR3 protein: CASSGIVFDTEAFF
CDR3 DNA: TGTGCCAGCAGCGGGATCGTGTTTGACACTGAAGCTTTCTTT
D gene: NA
J gene: TRBJ1-1
V gene: TRBV5-8
CDR3 length: 14
clone size: NA

CDR3 protein: CASSQGPGVGTEAFF
CDR3 DNA: TGCGCCAGCAGCCAAGGTCCGGGGGTAGGGACTGAAGCTTTCTTT
D gene: NA
J gene: TRBJ1-1
V gene: TRBV4-1
CDR3 length: 15
clone size: few

CDR3 protein: CASGLVHSIGQSEAFF
CDR3 DNA: TGTGCTAGTGGTTTGGTACACTCGATTGGGCAGTCTGAAGCTTTCTTT
D gene: NA
J gene: TRBJ1-1
V gene: TRBV12-5
CDR3 length: 16
clone size: once

CDR3 protein: CASSYGGRIAEAFF
CDR3 DNA: TGTGCCAGCAGTTATGGGGGGCGTATAGCTGAAGCTTTCTTT
D gene: NA
J gene: TRBJ1-1
V gene: TRBV6-5
CDR3 length: 14
clone size: once

CDR3 protein: CASVQGISSYNEQFF
CDR3 DNA: TGTGCCAGCGTCCAGGGGATAAGCTCCTACAATGAGCAGTTCTTC
D gene: NA
J gene: TRBJ2-1
V gene: TRBV2
CDR3 length: 15
clone size: NA

CDR3 protein: CASGWTGEGEQFF
CDR3 DNA: TGTGCCAGCGGGTGGACAGGGGAGGGTGAGCAGTTCTTC
D gene: TRBD1
J gene: TRBJ2-1
V gene: TRBV12-3/TRBV12-4
CDR3 length: 13
clone size: once

CDR3 protein: CASSNAYGYTF
CDR3 DNA: TGTGCCAGCAGTAATGCCTATGGCTACACCTTC
D gene: NA
J gene: TRBJ1-2
V gene: TRBV2
CDR3 length: 11
clone size: NA

CDR3 protein: CASSPPSSGTPEQYF
CDR3 DNA: TGTGCCAGCTCACCACCCTCTAGCGGGACCCCCGAGCAGTACTTC
D gene: TRBD2
J gene: TRBJ2-7
V gene: TRBV18
CDR3 length: 15
clone size: few

CDR3 protein: CASSLVGPGVLYNEQFF
CDR3 DNA: TGTGCCAGCAGCTTAGTGGGCCCGGGAGTCTTGTACAATGAGCAGTTCTTC
D gene: NA
J gene: TRBJ2-1
V gene: TRBV7-9
CDR3 length: 17
clone size: NA

CDR3 protein: CATSTSGSSYEQYF
CDR3 DNA: TGTGCCACTTCGACTAGCGGGAGCTCCTACGAGCAGTACTTC
D gene: TRBD2
J gene: TRBJ2-7
V gene: TRBV25-1
CDR3 length: 14
clone size: NA

CDR3 protein: CASSIDRLSGGAGHGYTF
CDR3 DNA: TGTGCCAGTAGTATAGATCGTCTGAGCGGAGGGGCAGGCCATGGCTACACCTTC
D gene: NA
J gene: TRBJ1-2
V gene: TRBV19
CDR3 length: 18
clone size: NA

CDR3 protein: CAISLDGNTEAFF
CDR3 DNA: TGTGCCATCAGTCTTGACGGCAACACTGAAGCTTTCTTT
D gene: NA
J gene: TRBJ1-1
V gene: TRBV10-3
CDR3 length: 13
clone size: NA

CDR3 protein: CASSRDRPGGDTQYF
CDR3 DNA: TGTGCCAGCAGCCGGGACAGGCCGGGGGGAGATACGCAGTATTTT
D gene: NA
J gene: TRBJ2-3
V gene: TRBV11-2
CDR3 length: 15
clone size: NA

CDR3 protein: CSAQRTAGYTF
CDR3 DNA: TGCAGTGCCCAAAGGACAGCTGGCTACACCTTC
D gene: NA
J gene: TRBJ1-2
V gene: TRBV20-1
CDR3 length: 11
clone size: NA

CDR3 protein: CALTRGSRADTQYF
CDR3 DNA: TGTGCCTTAACGCGGGGCTCAAGGGCAGATACGCAGTATTTT
D gene: NA
J gene: TRBJ2-3
V gene: TRBV30
CDR3 length: 14
clone size: NA